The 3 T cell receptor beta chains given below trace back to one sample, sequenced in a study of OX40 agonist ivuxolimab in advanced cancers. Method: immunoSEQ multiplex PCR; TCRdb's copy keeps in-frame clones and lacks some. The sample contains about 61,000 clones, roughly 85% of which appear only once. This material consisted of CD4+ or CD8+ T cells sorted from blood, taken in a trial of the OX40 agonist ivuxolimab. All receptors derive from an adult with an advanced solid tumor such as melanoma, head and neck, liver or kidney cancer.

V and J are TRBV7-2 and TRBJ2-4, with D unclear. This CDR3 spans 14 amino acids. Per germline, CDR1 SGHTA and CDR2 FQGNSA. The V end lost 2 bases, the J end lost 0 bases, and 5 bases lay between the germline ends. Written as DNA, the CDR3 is TGTGCCAGCAGCTTATCCTTAGCCAAAAACATTCAGTACTTC. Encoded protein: CASSLSLAKNIQYF.

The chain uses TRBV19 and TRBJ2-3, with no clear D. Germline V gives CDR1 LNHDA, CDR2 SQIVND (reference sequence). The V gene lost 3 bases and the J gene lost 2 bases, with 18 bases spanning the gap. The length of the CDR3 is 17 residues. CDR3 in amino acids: CASSIDVSRAHTDTQYF. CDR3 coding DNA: TGTGCCAGTAGTATCGACGTATCAAGGGCGCACACAGATACGCAGTATTTT. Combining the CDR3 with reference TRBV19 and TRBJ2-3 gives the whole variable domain DGGITQSPKYLFRKEGQNVTLSCEQNLNHDAMYWYRQDPGQGLRLIYYSQIVNDFQKGDIAEGYSVSREKKESFPLTVTSAQKNPTAFYLCASSIDVSRAHTDTQYFGPGTRLTVL.

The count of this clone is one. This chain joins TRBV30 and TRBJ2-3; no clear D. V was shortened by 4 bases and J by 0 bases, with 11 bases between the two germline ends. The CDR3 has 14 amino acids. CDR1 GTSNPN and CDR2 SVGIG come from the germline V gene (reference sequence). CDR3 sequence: CAWNIRTSTDTQYF. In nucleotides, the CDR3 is TGTGCCTGGAACATAAGAACTAGCACAGATACGCAGTATTTT. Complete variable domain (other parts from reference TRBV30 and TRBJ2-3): SQTIHQWPATLVQPVGSPLSLECTVEGTSNPNLYWYRQAAGRGLQLLFYSVGIGQISSEVPQNLSASRPQDRQFILSSKKLLLSDSGFYLCAWNIRTSTDTQYFGPGTRLTVL.